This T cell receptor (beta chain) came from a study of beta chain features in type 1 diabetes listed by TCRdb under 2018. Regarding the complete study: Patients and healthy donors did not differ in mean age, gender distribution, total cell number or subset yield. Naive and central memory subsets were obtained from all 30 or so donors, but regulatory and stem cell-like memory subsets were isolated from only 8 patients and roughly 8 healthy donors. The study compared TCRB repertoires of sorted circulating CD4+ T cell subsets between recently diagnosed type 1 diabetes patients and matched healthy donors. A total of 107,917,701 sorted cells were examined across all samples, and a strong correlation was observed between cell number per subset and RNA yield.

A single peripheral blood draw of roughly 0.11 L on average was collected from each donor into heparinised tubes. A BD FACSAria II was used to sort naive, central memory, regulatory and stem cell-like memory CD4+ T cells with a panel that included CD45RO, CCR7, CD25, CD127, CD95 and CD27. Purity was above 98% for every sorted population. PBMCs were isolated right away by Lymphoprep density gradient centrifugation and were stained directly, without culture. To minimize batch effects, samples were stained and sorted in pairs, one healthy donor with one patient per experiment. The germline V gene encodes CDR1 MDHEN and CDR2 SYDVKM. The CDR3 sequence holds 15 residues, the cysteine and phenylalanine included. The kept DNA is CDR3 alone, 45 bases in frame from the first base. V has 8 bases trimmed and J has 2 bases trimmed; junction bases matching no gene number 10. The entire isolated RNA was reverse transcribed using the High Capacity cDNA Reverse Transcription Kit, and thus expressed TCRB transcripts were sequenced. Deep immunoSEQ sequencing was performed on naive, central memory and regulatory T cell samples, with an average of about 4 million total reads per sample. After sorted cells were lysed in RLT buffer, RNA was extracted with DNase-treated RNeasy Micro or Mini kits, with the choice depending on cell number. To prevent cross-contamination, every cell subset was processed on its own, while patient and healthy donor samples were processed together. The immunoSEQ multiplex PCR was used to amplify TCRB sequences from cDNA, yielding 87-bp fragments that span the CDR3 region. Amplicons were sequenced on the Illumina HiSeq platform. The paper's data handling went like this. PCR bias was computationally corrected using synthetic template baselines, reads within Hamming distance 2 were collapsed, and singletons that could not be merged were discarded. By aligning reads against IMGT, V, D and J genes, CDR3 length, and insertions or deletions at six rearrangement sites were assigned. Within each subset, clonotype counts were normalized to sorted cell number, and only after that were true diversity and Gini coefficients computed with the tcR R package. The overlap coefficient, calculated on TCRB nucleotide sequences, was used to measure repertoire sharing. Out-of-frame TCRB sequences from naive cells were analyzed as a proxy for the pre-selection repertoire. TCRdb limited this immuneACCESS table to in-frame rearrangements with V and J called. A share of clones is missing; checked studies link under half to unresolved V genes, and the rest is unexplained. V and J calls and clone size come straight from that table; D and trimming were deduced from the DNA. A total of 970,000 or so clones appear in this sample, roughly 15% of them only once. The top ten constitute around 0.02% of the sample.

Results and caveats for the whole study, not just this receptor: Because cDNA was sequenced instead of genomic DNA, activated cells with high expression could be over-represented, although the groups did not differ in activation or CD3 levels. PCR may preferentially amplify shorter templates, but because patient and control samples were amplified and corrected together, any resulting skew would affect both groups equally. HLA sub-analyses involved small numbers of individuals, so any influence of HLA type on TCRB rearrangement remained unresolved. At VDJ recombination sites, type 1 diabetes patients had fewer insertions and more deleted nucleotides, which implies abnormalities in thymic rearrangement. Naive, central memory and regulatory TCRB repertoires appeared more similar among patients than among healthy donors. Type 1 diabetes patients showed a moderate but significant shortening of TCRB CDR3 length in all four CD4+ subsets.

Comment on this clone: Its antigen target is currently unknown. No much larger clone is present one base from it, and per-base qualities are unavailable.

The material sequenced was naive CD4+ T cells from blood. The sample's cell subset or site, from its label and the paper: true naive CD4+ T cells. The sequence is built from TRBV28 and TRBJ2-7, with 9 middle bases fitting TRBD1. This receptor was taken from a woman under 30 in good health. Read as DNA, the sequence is TGTGCCAGCTTCCGCGGGACAGGGAGCCCCTACGAGCAGTACTTC. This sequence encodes CASFRGTGSPYEQYF.